Listed below are T cell receptor beta chains from one sample, sequenced in a study of blood T cell repertoires in COVID-19. Measured with immunoSEQ multiplex PCR; TCRdb has only the in-frame clones, and not every one. The sample includes around 150,000 clones, around 80% of them seen just once. Sequenced input: peripheral blood. The origin of the receptors is a man aged 60 to 69 who had recovered from COVID-19. CDR3s include the opening cysteine and the closing phenylalanine or tryptophan. The D gene is left open where the match is weak. Clone size is shown for a subset of rows, as once, few, many or a class of expanded clone.

j_call,clone_size,v_call,d_call,cdr3_nt,cdr3_aa
TRBJ2-3,NA,TRBV7-3,TRBD2,TGTGCCAGCAGCCGGGGGGGTACAGATACGCAGTATTTT,CASSRGGTDTQYF
TRBJ2-2,NA,TRBV5-1,TRBD2,TGCGCCAGCAGCTTGGGGACTAGCGGTCCGGGGCGGGAGCTGTTTTTT,CASSLGTSGPGRELFF
TRBJ1-2,NA,TRBV7-8,TRBD1,TGTGCCAGCAGCCGGCACCAGGGGGCGCGCCCTCCCTATGGCTACACCTTC,CASSRHQGARPPYGYTF
TRBJ2-1,NA,TRBV6-5,NA,TGTGCCAGCAGTTACACAGGGAAGTTTGGCAATGAGCAGTTCTTC,CASSYTGKFGNEQFF
TRBJ2-2,few,TRBV19,TRBD1,TGTGCCAGTCGAGGGGACAGGGCGGCCGGGGAGCTGTTTTTT,CASRGDRAAGELFF
TRBJ2-5,NA,TRBV5-1,NA,TGCGCCAGCAGGACACAGGGCCAAGAGACCCAGTACTTC,CASRTQGQETQYF
TRBJ1-5,NA,TRBV6-2/TRBV6-3,NA,TGTGCCAGCAGCCGACAGGTTTCGGGAGGTCAGCCCCAGCATTTT,CASSRQVSGGQPQHF
TRBJ2-2,NA,TRBV28,NA,TGTGCCAGCAGTCCGAGAGGGCGAGGCGGCGGGGAGCTGTTTTTT,CASSPRGRGGGELFF
TRBJ1-2,NA,TRBV9,NA,TGTGCCAGCAGCGCAGGACAGACTAACTATGGCTACACCTTC,CASSAGQTNYGYTF
TRBJ2-2,NA,TRBV5-1,TRBD2,TGCGCCAGCAGCTCCCGAAGAACTAGCGGCACCGGGGAGCTGTTTTTT,CASSSRRTSGTGELFF